This TCR beta chain appears in the sequencing data of a study of cytomegalovirus exposure and HLA in healthy donors. Trimming removed 3 bases at V and 5 bases at J, with 10 bases between. The CDR3 runs to 14 residues. Per the germline V gene, CDR1 is KGHSH and CDR2 is LQKENI. PCR used 60 Vbeta primers and 13 Jbeta primers. Clones were sequenced by immunoSEQ multiplex PCR, and TCRdb holds only the in-frame ones, with some missing. In the table there are 100,000 to 150,000 clones, 65% to 90% of which are singletons. The sample taken for sequencing was PBMCs. This TCR derives from a man younger than 35 in good health and CMV-seronegative. The chain combines TRBV18 with TRBJ2-2; D might be TRBD1 (5 bases). CDR3 protein: CASSPLDRTGELFF. DNA for the CDR3: TGTGCCAGCTCACCCCTCGACAGAACCGGGGAGCTGTTTTTT.